The sequence of this TCR beta chain was determined in a study of shared clonotypes between healthy human individuals. Across the study: Three plates each covered CD4 naive and memory; CD8 naive two, CD8 memory one. Study-wide results and caveats: Some clonotypes were shared by all four sorted-subset donors, while others were not shared. The non-shared ones had lower generation probabilities than the shared ones.

Sequencing was at deep level. Replicate sorted-subset PCRs were loaded with around 220 ng DNA, roughly 33,000 T cell genomes. Measured with immunoSEQ multiplex PCR; TCRdb has only the in-frame clones, and not every one. The table records fewer than 350,000 clones, roughly 91% of them present only once. Remarks on this clone: What it recognizes is unknown.

The CDR3 length is 15 residues. V lost 4 bases to trimming and J lost 9 bases, with 16 bases between them. Germline lookup yields CDR1 SGHDN and CDR2 FVKESK. The chain carries TRBV14 and TRBJ1-6, with a weak D call TRBD1 (5 bases). The clonotype originates from a man aged 18 to 30 in good health. Input material: memory CD8+ T cells sorted from blood. The subset denotes: CD45RO+ cells pooled with CCR7-negative TemRA cells. CDR3 loop: CASSLRSGVSSPLHF. The DNA of the CDR3 is TGTGCCAGCAGCCTGCGTTCGGGGGTCAGTTCACCCCTCCACTTT.